This TCR delta chain was observed in a study of gamma-delta chains in newborns, infants, children. Study as a whole: Polyclonal expansion of innate γδ T cells after birth follows microbial exposure.

This CDR3 region has 15 residues. Germline V gene sequence: CDR1 TSWWSYY, CDR2 QGS. TCRdb made new clone calls on the reads using CATT. The sample lists 4,000 to 6,500 delta-chain clones, around 3% occurring once. A word on this clone: A read error likely explains this, since a far larger clone differs by one base. This specimen includes other DNA sequences encoding the same CDR3.

Sequenced: blood. The J gene is TRDJ1, the V gene TRDV1; possibly TRDD2 or TRDD3 for D (5 bases each). The receptor was isolated from a child who was a newborn, infant or young child, either healthy, febrile or measles-vaccinated (not recorded which). In DNA, the CDR3 is TGTGCCCTTGGGGAACTTAACTTCCCCATCCATAAACTCATCTTT. It encodes CALGELNFPIHKLIF.